A selection of T cell receptor beta chains follows, all from one sample in a study of neoadjuvant nivolumab and ipilimumab in lung cancer. Data came from immunoSEQ multiplex PCR; TCRdb stores just in-frame clones and leaves some out. The sample records around 19,000 clones, over 70% being singletons. Sequences were derived from peripheral blood, sampled before neoadjuvant nivolumab, alone or with ipilimumab. These receptors were taken from an adult with non-small cell lung cancer. The CDR3 runs from the conserved cysteine through the conserved F or W. A D gene is named only where the DNA matches it firmly. Rows give clone size only sometimes, using once, few, many, or a class for an expanded clone.

D gene: NA; J gene: TRBJ1-4; CDR3 length: 15; V gene: TRBV6-5; clone size: NA; CDR3 protein: CASSYPPGADEKLFF; CDR3 DNA: TGTGCCAGCAGTTACCCCCCGGGGGCGGATGAAAAACTGTTTTTT
D gene: TRBD2; J gene: TRBJ2-1; CDR3 length: 15; V gene: TRBV5-6; clone size: once; CDR3 protein: CASSGTSGRENEQFF; CDR3 DNA: TGTGCCAGCAGCGGGACTAGCGGGAGGGAGAATGAGCAGTTCTTC
D gene: NA; J gene: TRBJ1-1; CDR3 length: 14; V gene: TRBV5-4; clone size: once; CDR3 protein: CASSLKQGNTEAFF; CDR3 DNA: TGTGCCAGCAGCTTGAAACAGGGGAACACTGAAGCTTTCTTT
D gene: NA; J gene: TRBJ1-2; CDR3 length: 13; V gene: TRBV5-5; clone size: NA; CDR3 protein: CASSTRAHYGYTF; CDR3 DNA: TGTGCCAGCAGCACCCGGGCCCACTATGGCTACACCTTC
D gene: NA; J gene: TRBJ1-3; CDR3 length: 13; V gene: TRBV7-2; clone size: NA; CDR3 protein: CASSTSSGNTIYF; CDR3 DNA: TGTGCCAGCAGCACAAGCTCTGGAAACACCATATATTTT
D gene: NA; J gene: TRBJ1-1; CDR3 length: 11; V gene: TRBV20-1; clone size: NA; CDR3 protein: CSARRTVEAFF; CDR3 DNA: TGCAGTGCTAGGAGAACAGTTGAAGCTTTCTTT
D gene: NA; J gene: TRBJ2-7; CDR3 length: 14; V gene: TRBV5-1; clone size: few; CDR3 protein: CASSPGRDHYEQYF; CDR3 DNA: TGCGCCAGCAGTCCAGGACGAGACCACTACGAGCAGTACTTC
D gene: NA; J gene: TRBJ2-7; CDR3 length: 15; V gene: TRBV13; clone size: NA; CDR3 protein: CASSSRRDLAYEQYF; CDR3 DNA: TGTGCCAGCAGCTCTCGGAGGGACCTAGCCTACGAGCAGTACTTC
D gene: NA; J gene: TRBJ2-7; CDR3 length: 15; V gene: TRBV18; clone size: once; CDR3 protein: CASSPFVVSSYEQYF; CDR3 DNA: TGTGCCAGCTCACCGTTTGTTGTAAGCTCCTACGAGCAGTACTTC
D gene: TRBD1; J gene: TRBJ1-1; CDR3 length: 13; V gene: TRBV7-3; clone size: NA; CDR3 protein: CASSNTGGTEAFF; CDR3 DNA: TGTGCCAGCAGCAATACAGGGGGCACTGAAGCTTTCTTT
D gene: TRBD1; J gene: TRBJ2-3; CDR3 length: 13; V gene: TRBV29-1; clone size: NA; CDR3 protein: CSDRGRYTDTQYF; CDR3 DNA: TGCAGCGACAGGGGGAGGTACACAGATACGCAGTATTTT
D gene: TRBD1; J gene: TRBJ1-1; CDR3 length: 16; V gene: TRBV18; clone size: few; CDR3 protein: CASSAKGQAMNTEAFF; CDR3 DNA: TGTGCCAGCTCAGCGAAGGGACAGGCTATGAACACTGAAGCTTTCTTT
D gene: NA; J gene: TRBJ2-1; CDR3 length: 10; V gene: TRBV29-1; clone size: NA; CDR3 protein: CSARGGEQFF; CDR3 DNA: TGCAGCGCGAGAGGGGGTGAGCAGTTCTTC
D gene: NA; J gene: TRBJ2-1; CDR3 length: 17; V gene: TRBV29-1; clone size: once; CDR3 protein: CSVEDWGLRGSYNEQFF; CDR3 DNA: TGCAGCGTTGAAGATTGGGGCCTTCGGGGGAGCTACAATGAGCAGTTCTTC
D gene: NA; J gene: TRBJ2-2; CDR3 length: 15; V gene: TRBV19; clone size: NA; CDR3 protein: CASSSVGANTGELFF; CDR3 DNA: TGTGCCAGTAGTTCCGTCGGGGCGAACACCGGGGAGCTGTTTTTT
D gene: TRBD1; J gene: TRBJ2-7; CDR3 length: 15; V gene: TRBV5-1; clone size: NA; CDR3 protein: CASSLPGQENYEQYF; CDR3 DNA: TGCGCCAGCAGCTTACCCGGACAGGAGAACTACGAGCAGTACTTC
D gene: NA; J gene: TRBJ2-2; CDR3 length: 15; V gene: TRBV18; clone size: NA; CDR3 protein: CASSPNPVPTGELFF; CDR3 DNA: TGTGCCAGCTCACCAAATCCAGTACCTACCGGGGAGCTGTTTTTT
D gene: TRBD1; J gene: TRBJ2-5; CDR3 length: 15; V gene: TRBV7-7; clone size: NA; CDR3 protein: CASSFAGTGKETQYF; CDR3 DNA: TGTGCCAGCAGCTTCGCCGGGACAGGGAAAGAGACCCAGTACTTC
D gene: TRBD1; J gene: TRBJ1-1; CDR3 length: 13; V gene: TRBV5-1; clone size: NA; CDR3 protein: CASSLGQAIEAFF; CDR3 DNA: TGCGCCAGCAGCCTGGGACAGGCGATTGAAGCTTTCTTT
D gene: NA; J gene: TRBJ2-3; CDR3 length: 13; V gene: TRBV28; clone size: NA; CDR3 protein: CASSPGAVDTQYF; CDR3 DNA: TGTGCCAGCAGTCCGGGAGCAGTCGATACGCAGTATTTT
D gene: NA; J gene: TRBJ2-2; CDR3 length: 14; V gene: TRBV4-1; clone size: NA; CDR3 protein: CASRRQVNTGELFF; CDR3 DNA: TGCGCCAGCAGGAGACAGGTTAACACCGGGGAGCTGTTTTTT
D gene: NA; J gene: TRBJ2-3; CDR3 length: 12; V gene: TRBV5-5; clone size: NA; CDR3 protein: CASSPRTDTQYF; CDR3 DNA: TGTGCCAGCAGCCCGCGCACAGATACGCAGTATTTT
D gene: TRBD1; J gene: TRBJ2-3; CDR3 length: 15; V gene: TRBV5-5; clone size: NA; CDR3 protein: CASSLGDRGTDTQYF; CDR3 DNA: TGTGCCAGCAGCTTAGGGGACAGGGGAACAGATACGCAGTATTTT
D gene: TRBD1; J gene: TRBJ2-7; CDR3 length: 16; V gene: TRBV5-6; clone size: NA; CDR3 protein: CASSRGTGTEPYEQYF; CDR3 DNA: TGTGCCAGCAGCCGCGGGACAGGGACGGAACCCTACGAGCAGTACTTC
D gene: TRBD2; J gene: TRBJ2-7; CDR3 length: 15; V gene: TRBV14; clone size: once; CDR3 protein: CASSRIAGGPSEQYF; CDR3 DNA: TGTGCCAGCAGCCGAATAGCGGGAGGGCCGAGTGAGCAGTACTTC
D gene: TRBD1; J gene: TRBJ2-5; CDR3 length: 15; V gene: TRBV11-1; clone size: NA; CDR3 protein: CASSLGGTGKETQYF; CDR3 DNA: TGTGCCAGCAGCTTAGGTGGGACAGGTAAAGAGACCCAGTACTTC
D gene: NA; J gene: TRBJ1-1; CDR3 length: 13; V gene: TRBV30; clone size: NA; CDR3 protein: CAWMRQKTPEAFF; CDR3 DNA: TGTGCCTGGATGCGGCAGAAAACCCCTGAAGCTTTCTTT
D gene: NA; J gene: TRBJ1-4; CDR3 length: 16; V gene: TRBV18; clone size: NA; CDR3 protein: CASSPPGPVPSEKLFF; CDR3 DNA: TGTGCCAGCTCACCACCAGGGCCCGTCCCCAGTGAAAAACTGTTTTTT
D gene: TRBD2; J gene: TRBJ2-1; CDR3 length: 14; V gene: TRBV29-1; clone size: NA; CDR3 protein: CSVLGGRAVDEQFF; CDR3 DNA: TGCAGCGTTTTAGGTGGGAGGGCCGTGGATGAGCAGTTCTTC
D gene: NA; J gene: TRBJ2-1; CDR3 length: 13; V gene: TRBV7-8; clone size: NA; CDR3 protein: CASSLEHEGEQFF; CDR3 DNA: TGTGCCAGCAGCTTAGAGCACGAAGGTGAGCAGTTCTTC
D gene: NA; J gene: TRBJ1-5; CDR3 length: 15; V gene: TRBV5-1; clone size: NA; CDR3 protein: CASSLEGDSNQPQHF; CDR3 DNA: TGCGCCAGCAGCTTGGAAGGGGATAGCAATCAGCCCCAGCATTTT
D gene: NA; J gene: TRBJ2-3; CDR3 length: 13; V gene: TRBV7-2; clone size: NA; CDR3 protein: CASSLRGSDTQYF; CDR3 DNA: TGTGCCAGCAGCTTAAGAGGGTCAGATACGCAGTATTTT
D gene: NA; J gene: TRBJ2-3; CDR3 length: 12; V gene: TRBV28; clone size: few; CDR3 protein: CASRDSTDTQYF; CDR3 DNA: TGTGCCAGCAGAGACAGCACAGATACGCAGTATTTT
D gene: NA; J gene: TRBJ1-3; CDR3 length: 15; V gene: TRBV7-9; clone size: NA; CDR3 protein: CASSLIGLSGNTIYF; CDR3 DNA: TGTGCCAGCAGCTTAATAGGGCTCTCTGGAAACACCATATATTTT
D gene: TRBD1; J gene: TRBJ2-2; CDR3 length: 17; V gene: TRBV18; clone size: NA; CDR3 protein: CASSPPETGGITGELFF; CDR3 DNA: TGTGCCAGCTCACCACCCGAGACAGGGGGTATCACCGGGGAGCTGTTTTTT
D gene: NA; J gene: TRBJ1-4; CDR3 length: 15; V gene: TRBV5-4; clone size: NA; CDR3 protein: CASSLGAGMNEKLFF; CDR3 DNA: TGTGCCAGCAGCTTGGGGGCAGGGATGAATGAAAAACTGTTTTTT
D gene: TRBD1; J gene: TRBJ2-5; CDR3 length: 15; V gene: TRBV5-1; clone size: NA; CDR3 protein: CASTQTGTARETQYF; CDR3 DNA: TGCGCCAGCACCCAGACAGGGACGGCGAGGGAGACCCAGTACTTC
D gene: TRBD2; J gene: TRBJ2-3; CDR3 length: 16; V gene: TRBV29-1; clone size: NA; CDR3 protein: CSVEGEAGAGTDTQYF; CDR3 DNA: TGCAGCGTTGAAGGAGAAGCGGGAGCGGGCACAGATACGCAGTATTTT
D gene: NA; J gene: TRBJ1-4; CDR3 length: 16; V gene: TRBV7-9; clone size: NA; CDR3 protein: CASSLRGEGNNEKLFF; CDR3 DNA: TGTGCCAGCAGCTTAAGGGGTGAGGGTAATAATGAAAAACTGTTTTTT
D gene: NA; J gene: TRBJ2-6; CDR3 length: 15; V gene: TRBV6-6; clone size: once; CDR3 protein: CASSHRGSGANVLTF; CDR3 DNA: TGTGCCAGCAGCCACCGAGGATCTGGGGCCAACGTCCTGACTTTC
D gene: NA; J gene: TRBJ1-3; CDR3 length: 16; V gene: TRBV30; clone size: once; CDR3 protein: CAWSLSGSSSGNTIYF; CDR3 DNA: TGTGCCTGGAGTCTTTCCGGTTCATCCTCTGGAAACACCATATATTTT
D gene: TRBD1; J gene: TRBJ2-2; CDR3 length: 12; V gene: TRBV30; clone size: NA; CDR3 protein: CAWEQGSGELFF; CDR3 DNA: TGTGCCTGGGAACAGGGGTCCGGGGAGCTGTTTTTT
D gene: NA; J gene: TRBJ2-1; CDR3 length: 13; V gene: TRBV5-1; clone size: NA; CDR3 protein: CASSSYSVGEQFF; CDR3 DNA: TGCGCCAGCAGCTCCTATTCGGTCGGGGAGCAGTTCTTC
D gene: TRBD1; J gene: TRBJ1-2; CDR3 length: 14; V gene: TRBV5-1; clone size: NA; CDR3 protein: CASSSGQGGYGYTF; CDR3 DNA: TGCGCCAGCAGCTCAGGACAGGGTGGTTATGGCTACACCTTC
D gene: NA; J gene: TRBJ1-1; CDR3 length: 14; V gene: TRBV11-2; clone size: NA; CDR3 protein: CASSPTQTNTEAFF; CDR3 DNA: TGTGCCAGCAGCCCCACACAAACGAACACTGAAGCTTTCTTT